What follows describes a single T cell receptor (beta chain). Profiling relied on immunoSEQ multiplex PCR, and the TCRdb table lists in-frame clones only, not all of them. The table shows more than 140,000 clones, with about 79% occurring only once. The data were taken from a study of blood T cell repertoires in COVID-19. Looking at the study overall: PBMCs, B-cell-depleted T cells, or T cells were the source of the cDNA or gDNA that made up the material.

Germline V CDR1 and CDR2: SGDLS, YYNGEE. CDR3 length: 15 residues. V dropped 0 bases and J dropped 3; count of bases not matched to a gene: 5. The sample consisted of peripheral blood. This TCR was recovered from a woman in her forties or fifties in a cohort sampled during active or convalescent COVID-19. The chain recombines TRBV9 with TRBJ2-5; TRBD2 agrees at 7 bases. The CDR3 coding sequence is TGTGCCAGCAGCGTAGTGCGCGGGGGTAAAGAGACCCAGTACTTC. This sequence encodes CASSVVRGGKETQYF.